Presented here are 25 T cell receptor beta chains from one specimen sequenced in a study of PD-L1 blockade in urothelial cancer. As for time point: peripheral blood 6 weeks after treatment start. Sequenced by immunoSEQ multiplex PCR; TCRdb stores in-frame clones only, minus some. Of 100,000 to 150,000 clones listed, roughly 83% were seen once; the top ten hold 2.4%. Here the sequenced sample was PBMCs, taken around atezolizumab (anti-PD-L1) treatment. The receptors originated from a man aged 50 to 60 with urothelial cancer.

J is TRBJ2-2 and V is TRBV5-1; 11 nucleotides line up with TRBD1. The CDR3 loop spans 16 amino acids. V trimming: 3 bases; J trimming: 3 bases; junction bases outside the gene matches: 4. CDR1 and CDR2 (germline): SGHRS, YFSETQ. CDR3 coding DNA: TGCGCCAGCAGCTCCGGGACAGGGGGACACACCGGGGAGCTGTTTTTT. Translated: CASSSGTGGHTGELFF.

The genes are TRBV5-6 and TRBJ1-5; D gene unclear. Trimming removed 2 bases from V and 4 bases from J, with 4 bases in between. This CDR3 spans 12 amino acids. Germline CDR1 reads SGHDT; CDR2 reads YYEEEE. The CDR3 here is CASSLLNQPQHF. The CDR3 DNA reads TGTGCCAGCAGCTTACTAAATCAGCCCCAGCATTTT.

The V call is TRBV4-1, the J call TRBJ2-7; D is undetermined. V lost 0 bases and J 2 bases, leaving 14 bases between the germline ends. CDR1 is MGHRA, CDR2 YSYEKL, per germline. The CDR3 has 16 amino acids. The CDR3 DNA reads TGCGCCAGCAGCCAAGATCTAACTAACCCAGCCTACGAGCAGTACTTC. Translation: CASSQDLTNPAYEQYF.

The chain joins TRBV5-6 to TRBJ1-1, with a tentative D call TRBD1 (6 bases). V was pared by 3 bases and J by 4 bases, with 16 bases between. The CDR3 spans 15 residues. The germline CDR1 and CDR2 sequences are SGHDT and YYEEEE. The CDR3 loop reads CASSSLAGARTEAFF. CDR3 bases: TGTGCCAGCAGCTCCCTTGCGGGGGCGCGCACTGAAGCTTTCTTT.

The rearrangement links TRBV7-9 to TRBJ1-1; D ambiguous. Germline CDR1 reads SEHNR; CDR2 reads FQNEAQ (reference sequence). The V end lost 3 bases, the J end lost 8 bases, and 10 bases lay between the germline ends. The CDR3 has 12 amino acids. Here the CDR3 reads CASSFNSVEAFF. CDR3 sequence (DNA): TGTGCCAGCAGCTTCAATTCAGTGGAAGCTTTCTTT.

This chain connects TRBV5-1 to TRBJ2-3; 11 positions agree with TRBD2. This CDR3 is built from 15 residues. Germline-derived CDR1 and CDR2 are SGHRS and YFSETQ. V trimming: 3 bases; J trimming: 4 bases; junction bases outside the gene matches: 4. The CDR3 is CASSSSGRPPDTQYF. As DNA, the CDR3 is TGCGCCAGCAGCTCTAGCGGGAGGCCCCCAGATACGCAGTATTTT.

The rearrangement links TRBV10-3 to TRBJ2-3; TRBD1 might be the D (5 bases). Trimming cost V 7 bases and J 0 bases, with 14 bases left between them. The CDR3 length is 15 residues. Germline CDR1 reads ENHRY; CDR2 reads SYGVKD. CDR3 DNA sequence: TGTGCCATCACTTCTGGGGCGCTAAGCACAGATACGCAGTATTTT. Encoded protein: CAITSGALSTDTQYF.

The rearrangement joins TRBV10-2 to TRBJ1-2; D might be TRBD1 (5 bases). The V end was cut by 4 bases, the J end by 7 bases, with 10 bases between. The CDR3 sequence is 12 residues long. CDR1 is WSHSY and CDR2 is SAAADI in the germline V gene. DNA of the CDR3: TGCGCCAGCAGTGGGGGGGATCGTGGCTACACCTTC. Protein product: CASSGGDRGYTF.

The V and J genes are TRBV28 and TRBJ2-7, with 8 bases aligning to TRBD2. V shed 4 bases, J shed 4 bases, and the junction held 9 bases outside the gene matches. This CDR3 spans 15 amino acids. Germline lookup yields CDR1 MDHEN and CDR2 SYDVKM. CDR3 sequence: CASSSSGSVLYEQYF. Here the CDR3 DNA reads TGTGCCAGCAGTTCCAGCGGGAGCGTTTTATACGAGCAGTACTTC.

This clone was picked up one time. The V gene is TRBV6-4, the J gene TRBJ2-1; a possible D gene is TRBD2 (6 bases). Trimming took off 7 bases at V and 7 bases at J, with 11 bases between the two ends. CDR1 is MRHNA, CDR2 SNTAGT, per germline. CDR3 length equals 12 residues. This CDR3 is CASICRGNEQFF. Here the CDR3 DNA reads TGTGCCAGCATTTGCCGGGGGAATGAGCAGTTCTTC.

For the CDR3, the DNA is TGTGCCAGCAGCTACGATCCCTATACAGGGCACACTGAAGCTTTCTTT. It specifies CASSYDPYTGHTEAFF. This rearrangement joins TRBV27 to TRBJ1-1; D may be TRBD1 (6 bases). The CDR3 consists of 16 residues. The germline V and J ends were trimmed by 6 bases and 3 bases, with 20 bases remaining between them. CDR1 and CDR2 (germline): MNHEY, SMNVEV (reference sequence).

V and J are TRBV6-6 and TRBJ1-6; D is ambiguous. Germline CDR1 is MNHNY and CDR2 is SVGAGI (reference sequence). This CDR3 is 13 amino acids long. Trimming left V 0 bases short and J 8 bases short, with 5 bases between. CDR3: CASSYSRDSPLHF. CDR3 nucleotides: TGTGCCAGCAGTTACTCGCGTGATTCACCCCTCCACTTT.

This sequence joins TRBV5-4 and TRBJ2-3; 10 bases are a match to TRBD1. CDR3 length equals 16 residues. The germline V gene has CDR1 SGHNT and CDR2 YYREEE (reference sequence). The trim removed 4 bases at V and 4 bases at J, leaving 9 bases unmatched. The CDR3 bases are TGTGCCAGCAGCCCAGGAGGGACAGGGGTTGCAGATACGCAGTATTTT. Protein sequence: CASSPGGTGVADTQYF.

The chain carries TRBV7-2 and TRBJ2-2, with D possibly being TRBD2 (6 bases). CDR3 length: 16 residues. Trimming stripped 5 bases from V and 2 bases from J, with 15 bases between. Germline V gene data show CDR1 as SGHTA and CDR2 as FQGNSA. CDR3 bases: TGTGCCAGCAGCCCCAGGGCGGGGATAAACACCGGGGAGCTGTTTTTT. Protein: CASSPRAGINTGELFF.

This clone was observed a handful of times. This chain connects TRBV7-9 to TRBJ1-2; D gene ambiguous. Per germline, CDR1 SEHNR and CDR2 FQNEAQ (reference sequence). The CDR3 sequence is 15 residues long. The ends were cut back, 2 bases at V and 2 bases at J, with 12 bases in the middle. CDR3 DNA sequence: TGTGCCAGCAGCTTATCGTGGAGGACCAACTATGGCTACACCTTC. Residues: CASSLSWRTNYGYTF.

The genes are TRBV5-1 and TRBJ2-1, with a weak D call TRBD2 (5 bases). From germline, CDR1 is SGHRS and CDR2 YFSETQ. The CDR3 is 13 residues long. Trimming stripped 0 bases from V and 7 bases from J, with 8 bases between. CDR3 amino acids: CASSLVLENEQFF. The DNA of the CDR3 is TGCGCCAGCAGCTTGGTACTAGAGAATGAGCAGTTCTTC.

This clone was seen more than once but under ten times. V is TRBV10-1 and J is TRBJ2-2; no clear D gene. V was cut by 5 bases and J by 3 bases, with 7 bases left in between. CDR1 is WNHNN, CDR2 SYGVQD, per germline (reference sequence). The CDR3 is 13 residues long. In DNA, the CDR3 is TGCGCCAGCAGTCCACAGTACACCGGGGAGCTGTTTTTT. This gives the protein CASSPQYTGELFF.

This chain links TRBV18 with TRBJ2-4; perhaps TRBD1 as D (6 bases). The CDR3 extends over 17 amino acids. Trimming shortened V by 0 bases and J by 1 base, and 13 bases separated the two germline ends. CDR1 KGHSH and CDR2 LQKENI come from the germline V gene. This CDR3 is CASSPPGTLAAKNIQYF. The CDR3, as DNA: TGTGCCAGCTCACCACCAGGGACACTCGCGGCCAAAAACATTCAGTACTTC.

This clone came up once. The chain joins TRBV19 to TRBJ2-1, with 11 bases matching TRBD2. The V and J ends lost 3 bases and 8 bases, in that order; junction bases with no gene match: 6. The CDR3 has 15 amino acids. Per the germline V gene, CDR1 is LNHDA and CDR2 is SQIVND (reference sequence). The CDR3 DNA is TGTGCCAGTAGTATTTTAACTAGCGGGAGCGATGAGCAGTTCTTC. Encoded protein: CASSILTSGSDEQFF.

J is TRBJ2-1 and V is TRBV5-1; 8 bases are shared with TRBD2. This CDR3 contains 15 residues. Germline V gene lookup returns CDR1 SGHRS and CDR2 YFSETQ. V was clipped by 4 bases and J by 3 bases; unmatched bases: 6. In DNA, the CDR3 is TGCGCCAGCAGCACCGGGACTAGTGTCTACAATGAGCAGTTCTTC. Translating it yields CASSTGTSVYNEQFF.

The CDR3 sequence: CASSIMTSGSRNEQFF. For the CDR3, the DNA is TGTGCCAGTAGTATTATGACTAGCGGGAGTAGGAATGAGCAGTTCTTC. The V call is TRBV19, the J call TRBJ2-1; TRBD2 agrees at 12 bases. V trimming: 3 bases; J trimming: 7 bases; junction bases outside the gene matches: 7. This CDR3 has 16 amino acids. Looked up from germline, CDR1 is LNHDA and CDR2 is SQIVND (reference sequence).

V and J are TRBV7-2 and TRBJ1-2; TRBD1 matches 10 bases. CDR1 and CDR2 (germline): SGHTA, FQGNSA. V lost 1 base and J lost 13; bases outside the gene matches: 9. CDR3 length: 14 residues. The DNA for the CDR3 is TGTGCCAGCAGCTTAGTGGTAGGGACAGGGGACTGCACCTTC. This gives the protein CASSLVVGTGDCTF.

J is TRBJ2-1 and V is TRBV5-1; TRBD1 is a possible D gene (7 bases). Per the germline V gene, CDR1 is SGHRS and CDR2 is YFSETQ. This CDR3 region has 16 residues. Trimming pared 1 base from V and 2 bases from J, leaving 13 bases between. The DNA of the CDR3 is TGCGCCAGCAGCTTGACAGGGGACTCCACCTACAATGAGCAGTTCTTC. This translates into CASSLTGDSTYNEQFF. The full variable domain, its missing parts supplied by reference TRBV5-1 and TRBJ2-1, is KAGVTQTPRYLIKTRGQQVTLSCSPISGHRSVSWYQQTPGQGLQFLFEYFSETQRNKGNFPGRFSGRQFSNSRSEMNVSTLELGDSALYLCASSLTGDSTYNEQFFGPGTRLTVL.

This chain connects TRBV18 to TRBJ1-5; D gene unclear. The V and J ends lost 3 bases and 0 bases respectively, with 6 bases between them. CDR3 size: 14 residues. Germline lookup yields CDR1 KGHSH and CDR2 LQKENI. The CDR3 region is CASSPQNSNQPQHF. The CDR3 nucleotides read TGTGCCAGCTCACCCCAGAATAGCAATCAGCCCCAGCATTTT.

This rearrangement joins TRBV7-9 to TRBJ2-1, with 8 bases aligning to TRBD2. V lost 5 bases to trimming and J lost 5 bases; unmatched junction nucleotides: 11. Germline CDR1 reads SEHNR; CDR2 reads FQNEAQ (reference sequence). The CDR3 is 16 residues long. CDR3 loop: CASSTSGTRNHNEQFF. DNA of the CDR3: TGTGCCAGCAGCACCTCCGGGACTAGGAATCACAATGAGCAGTTCTTC.